These T cell receptor beta chains were read from a single sample in a study of shared clonotypes between healthy human individuals. TCRdb keeps only in-frame clones here, not all; method: immunoSEQ multiplex PCR. The repertoire has approximately 1.5 million clones, about 98% of them found once; the top ten carry roughly 0.4%. The specimen was naive CD4+ T cells sorted from blood. The receptors derive from a man aged 25 to 40 in good health. Each CDR3 is given with its conserved first and last residue. A D gene is named only where the DNA matches it firmly. Only part of the rows carry a size: once, few, many, or a class if the clone is expanded.

J gene,clone size,D gene,V gene,CDR3 DNA,CDR3 protein
TRBJ1-1,NA,NA,TRBV9,TGTGCCAGCAGCGTACGGGTATTCGATGGGGCTTTCACTGAAGCTTTCTTT,CASSVRVFDGAFTEAFF
TRBJ2-7,once,TRBD2,TRBV7-2,TGTGCCACCGCGGGACTGTTATGGGGGAGGGAGTACGAGCAGTACTTC,CATAGLLWGREYEQYF
TRBJ1-1,NA,NA,TRBV28,TGTGCCAGCAGTTTGTCTCGGACATCAGGGGTGGCTTTCTTT,CASSLSRTSGVAFF
TRBJ2-1,once,TRBD2,TRBV13,TGTGCCAGCAGCCGGCTAGCGGGAGTCTTGAAGTTCTTC,CASSRLAGVLKFF
TRBJ1-5,once,NA,TRBV7-2,TGTGCCAGCAGCTTGACAAGTAATCAGCCCCAGCATTTT,CASSLTSNQPQHF
TRBJ1-3,NA,NA,TRBV7-9,TGTGCCAGCGACCACCGGTCTGGAAACACCATATATTTT,CASDHRSGNTIYF
TRBJ2-1,NA,TRBD2,TRBV9,TGTGCCAGCGAACCGTCTAGCGGCTCCTACAATGAGCAGTTCTTC,CASEPSSGSYNEQFF
TRBJ2-7,NA,TRBD1,TRBV2,TGTGCCAGCAGACCTCCCCAGTTGGTCTGGGACAGTGGCTTC,CASRPPQLVWDSGF
TRBJ2-7,NA,NA,TRBV6-5,TGTGCCAGCAGTTACTCGGCGCTAGGGAGCTCCGAGCAGTACTTC,CASSYSALGSSEQYF
TRBJ2-5,NA,NA,TRBV2,TGTGCCAGCAAACCGGATAAAGAGACCCAGTACTTC,CASKPDKETQYF
TRBJ2-7,NA,NA,TRBV9,TGTGCCAGCAGCCTCGACCCCCCAGGCGAGCAGTACTTC,CASSLDPPGEQYF
TRBJ2-7,NA,NA,TRBV6-5,TGTGCCAGCAGTTACTCTCGGACTGCGTCCTACGAGCAGTACTTC,CASSYSRTASYEQYF
TRBJ1-5,NA,NA,TRBV9,TGTGCCAGCAGCGTCGACGGGATTGGCAATCAGCCCCAGCATTTT,CASSVDGIGNQPQHF
TRBJ1-4,NA,NA,TRBV25-1,TGTGCCAGCAGTGAATGGGGGACAAGGAATGAAAAACTGTTTTTT,CASSEWGTRNEKLFF
TRBJ1-1,once,TRBD1,TRBV6-5,TGTGCCAGCACCAACAGGGGACACACTGAAGCTTTCTTT,CASTNRGHTEAFF
TRBJ2-1,once,NA,TRBV28,TGTGCCAGCAGTTTATGGGTCGGGAGAGGACTTAATGAGCAGTTCTTC,CASSLWVGRGLNEQFF
TRBJ2-7,NA,NA,TRBV5-1,TGCGCCAGCAGCTCCGGGGACATCGGTGAGCAGTACTTC,CASSSGDIGEQYF
TRBJ1-4,NA,NA,TRBV7-2,TGTGCCAGCAGCTTATCGGGGTCGGGTGAAAAACTGTTTTTT,CASSLSGSGEKLFF
TRBJ2-3,NA,NA,TRBV7-9,TGTGCCAGCAGCTTAGTAGGGACAGATACGCAGTATTTT,CASSLVGTDTQYF
TRBJ2-7,NA,NA,TRBV28,TGTGCCAGCAGTCCCGGCCTATCCTACGAGCAGTACTTC,CASSPGLSYEQYF
TRBJ2-2,NA,TRBD1,TRBV10-3,TGTGCCATCAGGGGGACAGGACAGAACACCGGGGAGCTGTTTTTT,CAIRGTGQNTGELFF
TRBJ2-7,NA,NA,TRBV4-3,TGCGCCAGCAGCCAAGATAAGGGGCCGGGGGACGAGCAGTACTTC,CASSQDKGPGDEQYF
TRBJ1-3,once,NA,TRBV6-1,TGTGCCAGCAGTGGAAGTACAGGGTCTGGAAACACCATATATTTT,CASSGSTGSGNTIYF
TRBJ1-1,NA,NA,TRBV28,TGTGCCAGCAGCCCCTTAAACGGACACACTGAAGCTTTCTTT,CASSPLNGHTEAFF
TRBJ1-2,NA,NA,TRBV2,TGTGCCAGCCGATCTAGCGACTGGGGCTATGGCTACACCTTC,CASRSSDWGYGYTF
TRBJ2-3,NA,TRBD1,TRBV5-6,TGTGCCAGCAACTACCGGGACAGCCGCACAGATACGCAGTATTTT,CASNYRDSRTDTQYF
TRBJ2-2,NA,TRBD2,TRBV7-8,TGTGCCAGCAGCTTACGCGTCCTATTCCTAGCGGGAGGCGTTGGGGACACCGGGGAGCTGTTTTTT,CASSLRVLFLAGGVGDTGELFF
TRBJ2-7,NA,NA,TRBV29-1,TGCAGCGTCACCCGAGCTTGGGGTGGCGAGCAGTACTTC,CSVTRAWGGEQYF
TRBJ1-4,NA,TRBD1,TRBV5-1,TGCGCCAGCAGCCTCCGACAGGGGGATGAAAAACTGTTTTTT,CASSLRQGDEKLFF
TRBJ1-3,NA,NA,TRBV5-6,TGTGCCAGCAGCTTGTACGGGGTGCCTGGAAACACCATATATTTT,CASSLYGVPGNTIYF
TRBJ2-3,NA,NA,TRBV27,TGTGCCAGCAGCTTTGGTGCGAAACTAGCCTCAGTAAGCACAGATACGCAGTATTTT,CASSFGAKLASVSTDTQYF
TRBJ2-5,once,NA,TRBV6-6,TGTGCCAGCAGCACGGCCCCTATGACCCAGTACTTC,CASSTAPMTQYF
TRBJ2-5,NA,NA,TRBV6-1,TGTGCCAGCAGCGACTACCAAGAGACCCAGTACTTC,CASSDYQETQYF
TRBJ1-1,NA,NA,TRBV18,TGTGCCAGCTCACCCACCAAACAGCCGAACACTGAAGCTTTCTTT,CASSPTKQPNTEAFF
TRBJ2-1,NA,TRBD2,TRBV19,TGTGCCAGTAGTCCGCGGGAGGGTGAGCAGTTCTTC,CASSPREGEQFF
TRBJ2-1,NA,NA,TRBV28,TGTGCCAGCAGTTCCGATGTGGGGAGCCCCCCTGAGCAGTTCTTC,CASSSDVGSPPEQFF
TRBJ2-2,NA,NA,TRBV19,TGTGCCAGTAGTATAGAAGTCCTTAACACCGGGGAGCTGTTTTTT,CASSIEVLNTGELFF
TRBJ2-6,once,TRBD1,TRBV5-8,TGTGCCAGCAGCGCCAGACAGGGGCCTGGGGCCAACGTCCTGACTTTC,CASSARQGPGANVLTF
TRBJ2-6,NA,NA,TRBV4-3,TGCGCCAGCAGCCAAGATAAGCGGGTCTTGCCTGGGGCCAACGTCCTGACTTTC,CASSQDKRVLPGANVLTF
TRBJ1-1,NA,TRBD1,TRBV7-2,TGTGCCAGCAGCTTGGGACAGGGTGTGGGCGCTTTCTTT,CASSLGQGVGAFF
TRBJ1-4,NA,NA,TRBV30,TGTGCCTGGAGTAGAGGGACTAATGAAAAACTGTTTTTT,CAWSRGTNEKLFF
TRBJ1-1,NA,TRBD1,TRBV29-1,TGCAGCGTAAGGACAGGGAACACTGAAGCTTTCTTT,CSVRTGNTEAFF
TRBJ2-1,once,NA,TRBV7-9,TGTGCCAGCAGCTTTCTTCGGGAGCAAGGTGAGCAGTTCTTC,CASSFLREQGEQFF
TRBJ2-3,NA,TRBD1,TRBV9,TGTGCCAGCAGCGTAGAGGGGGCTAGCACAGATACGCAGTATTTT,CASSVEGASTDTQYF
TRBJ2-1,NA,NA,TRBV6-4,TGTGCCAGCAGTGAGTTTCCCGGGTCCTCCTACAATGAGCAGTTCTTC,CASSEFPGSSYNEQFF
TRBJ2-5,NA,NA,TRBV7-9,TGTGCCAGCAGCCCCCGCTCCAGGGACTTACAAGAGACCCAGTACTTC,CASSPRSRDLQETQYF
TRBJ2-1,NA,NA,TRBV18,TGTGCCAGCTCACCAAAAAATGAGCAGTTCTTC,CASSPKNEQFF
TRBJ2-3,NA,NA,TRBV7-6,TGTGCCAGCAGCCCGCGGCCCTTAGCGACAGATACGCAGTATTTT,CASSPRPLATDTQYF
TRBJ1-5,NA,NA,TRBV28,TGTGCCAGCATTCCCGCACCCAGGGTTCAGCCCCAGCATTTT,CASIPAPRVQPQHF
TRBJ2-4,NA,TRBD1,TRBV4-3,TGCGCCAGCAGCCATGGACAGGGGCGGGATAAAAACATTCAGTACTTC,CASSHGQGRDKNIQYF
TRBJ2-6,NA,NA,TRBV27,TGTGCCAGCAGCCTTTGGACGGACTCTGGGGCCAACGTCCTGACTTTC,CASSLWTDSGANVLTF